This is a list of T cell receptor beta chains from one sample in a study of shared clonotypes between healthy human individuals. Sequenced by immunoSEQ multiplex PCR; TCRdb stores in-frame clones only, minus some. Here the sample spans fewer than 1 million clones, 90% to 98% being singletons. Sequencing was carried out using naive CD8+ T cells sorted from blood. The source is a man aged 25 to 40 in good health. The CDR3 runs from the conserved cysteine through the conserved F or W. Each record gives: clone size, V gene, J gene, D gene, CDR3 protein, CDR3 DNA. A D gene is named only where the DNA matches it firmly. A clone size is listed for some rows: how often the clone was seen (once, few, many), or a class if it is expanded.

clone size: NA; V gene: TRBV29-1; J gene: TRBJ2-1; D gene: TRBD2; CDR3 protein: CSVELAGYNEQFF; CDR3 DNA: TGCAGCGTTGAACTAGCGGGATACAATGAGCAGTTCTTC
clone size: few; V gene: TRBV7-9; J gene: TRBJ1-1; D gene: NA; CDR3 protein: CASSLLGSRGAFF; CDR3 DNA: TGTGCCAGCAGCCTGTTAGGGAGTCGTGGAGCTTTCTTT
clone size: once; V gene: TRBV19; J gene: TRBJ2-1; D gene: TRBD2; CDR3 protein: CASSKLADSYNEQFF; CDR3 DNA: TGTGCCAGTAGCAAACTAGCGGACTCCTACAATGAGCAGTTCTTC
clone size: NA; V gene: TRBV6-5; J gene: TRBJ1-1; D gene: NA; CDR3 protein: CASSYSRGEGNTEAFF; CDR3 DNA: TGTGCCAGCAGTTACTCGAGAGGGGAGGGGAACACTGAAGCTTTCTTT
clone size: NA; V gene: TRBV9; J gene: TRBJ1-2; D gene: NA; CDR3 protein: CASGGGAYGYTF; CDR3 DNA: TGTGCCAGCGGCGGTGGGGCCTATGGCTACACCTTC
clone size: NA; V gene: TRBV7-9; J gene: TRBJ2-1; D gene: TRBD1; CDR3 protein: CASSSNSGTVKYNEQFF; CDR3 DNA: TGTGCCAGCAGCTCGAACTCCGGGACAGTAAAGTACAATGAGCAGTTCTTC
clone size: NA; V gene: TRBV29-1; J gene: TRBJ2-5; D gene: NA; CDR3 protein: CSVEYQETQYF; CDR3 DNA: TGCAGCGTTGAGTACCAAGAGACCCAGTACTTC
clone size: NA; V gene: TRBV5-6; J gene: TRBJ2-5; D gene: NA; CDR3 protein: CASSPEYQETQYF; CDR3 DNA: TGTGCCAGCAGCCCGGAGTACCAAGAGACCCAGTACTTC
clone size: NA; V gene: TRBV5-5; J gene: TRBJ2-3; D gene: NA; CDR3 protein: CASSLGLASTDTQYF; CDR3 DNA: TGTGCCAGCAGCCTGGGCCTAGCAAGCACAGATACGCAGTATTTT
clone size: NA; V gene: TRBV27; J gene: TRBJ2-7; D gene: NA; CDR3 protein: CASKATGYPYEQYF; CDR3 DNA: TGTGCCAGCAAGGCCACAGGATACCCCTACGAGCAGTACTTC